This T cell receptor beta chain was observed in a study of OX40 agonist ivuxolimab in advanced cancers. Study observations and caveats: On average, a greater number of expanded clones characterised CD8+ T cells relative to CD4+.

Blood sampling took place at baseline, cycle 4 day 1, and cycle 7 day 1. Germline lookup yields CDR1 WSHSY and CDR2 SAAADI. This CDR3 is built from 17 residues. Between the trimmed V and J ends, which lost 0 bases and 1 base, there was a span of 15 bases. TCRdb's copy holds only in-frame clones and misses some; the assay was immunoSEQ multiplex PCR. This repertoire shows fewer than 80,000 clones, around 80% found once; its top ten account for 0.95% to 1.3%. Turning to this clone: Its antigen is unidentified.

The V gene is TRBV10-2, the J gene TRBJ1-1; D remains ambiguous. Sequencing used CD4+ or CD8+ T cells sorted from blood, obtained in a trial of the OX40 agonist ivuxolimab. The clonotype was recovered from an adult with an advanced solid tumor such as melanoma, head and neck, liver or kidney cancer. The CDR3 is CASSESGGFDWNTEAFF. CDR3 coding DNA: TGCGCCAGCAGTGAGTCGGGAGGGTTCGACTGGAACACTGAAGCTTTCTTT.